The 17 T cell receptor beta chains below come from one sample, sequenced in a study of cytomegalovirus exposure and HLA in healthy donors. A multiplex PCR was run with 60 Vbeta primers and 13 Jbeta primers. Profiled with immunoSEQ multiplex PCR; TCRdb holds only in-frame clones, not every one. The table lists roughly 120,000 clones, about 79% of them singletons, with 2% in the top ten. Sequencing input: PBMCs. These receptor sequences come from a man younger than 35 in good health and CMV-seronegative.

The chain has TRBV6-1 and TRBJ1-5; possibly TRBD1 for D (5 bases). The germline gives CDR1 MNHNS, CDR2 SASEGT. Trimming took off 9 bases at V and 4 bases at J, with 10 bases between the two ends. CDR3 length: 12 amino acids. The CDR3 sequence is CASRTQNQPQHF. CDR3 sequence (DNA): TGTGCCAGTCGGACACAAAATCAGCCCCAGCATTTT.

CDR3 sequence reads: CASSTGISNQPQHF. CDR3 in DNA: TGTGCCAGCAGCACAGGTATTAGCAATCAGCCCCAGCATTTT. The chain combines TRBV21-1 with TRBJ1-5; TRBD1 is the table's D call and was not checked against the DNA. TRBV21-1 is deemed a pseudogene. The CDR3 has 14 amino acids.

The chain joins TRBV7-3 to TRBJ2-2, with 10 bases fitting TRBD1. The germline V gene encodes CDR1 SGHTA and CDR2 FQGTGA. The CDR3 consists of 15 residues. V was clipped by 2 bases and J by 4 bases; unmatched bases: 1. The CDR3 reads CASSLGQGGTGELFF. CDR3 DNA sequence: TGTGCCAGCAGCTTAGGACAGGGGGGCACCGGGGAGCTGTTTTTT.

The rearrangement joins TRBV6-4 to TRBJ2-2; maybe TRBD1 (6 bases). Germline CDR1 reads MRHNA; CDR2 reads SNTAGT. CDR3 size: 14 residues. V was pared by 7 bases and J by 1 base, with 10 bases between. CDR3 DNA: TGTGCCAGCACCCTGACAGGGAACACCGGGGAGCTGTTTTTT. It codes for CASTLTGNTGELFF.

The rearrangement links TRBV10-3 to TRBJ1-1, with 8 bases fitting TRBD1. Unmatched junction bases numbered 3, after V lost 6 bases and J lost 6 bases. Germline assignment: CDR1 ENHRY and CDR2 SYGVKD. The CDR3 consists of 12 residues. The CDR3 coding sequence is TGTGCCATCAGCAAACAGGGGGCTGAAGCTTTCTTT. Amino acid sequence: CAISKQGAEAFF.

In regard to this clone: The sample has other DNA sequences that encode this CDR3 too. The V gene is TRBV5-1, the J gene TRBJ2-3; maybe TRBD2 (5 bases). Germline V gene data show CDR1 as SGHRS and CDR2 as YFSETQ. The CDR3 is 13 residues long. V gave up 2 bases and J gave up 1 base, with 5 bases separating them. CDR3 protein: CASSLAGTDTQYF. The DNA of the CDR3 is TGCGCCAGCAGCTTAGCGGGCACAGATACGCAGTATTTT.

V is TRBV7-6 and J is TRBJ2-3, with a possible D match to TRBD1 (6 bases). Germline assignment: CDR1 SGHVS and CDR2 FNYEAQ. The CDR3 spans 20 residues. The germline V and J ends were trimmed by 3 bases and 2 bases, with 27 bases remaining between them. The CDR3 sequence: CASSFSIRGGFEGLTDTQYF. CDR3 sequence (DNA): TGTGCCAGCAGCTTTTCAATCAGAGGGGGATTTGAGGGGCTCACAGATACGCAGTATTTT.

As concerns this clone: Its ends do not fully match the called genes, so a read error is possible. The CDR3 DNA reads as TGTTCCAGCAGTCCGCAGGGGACGGTCATCGCTAACTATGGCTACACCTTC. Residues: CSSSPQGTVIANYGYTF. The gene calls are TRBV7-9 and TRBJ1-2; tentatively, D is TRBD1 (6 bases). This CDR3 has 17 residues. CDR1 and CDR2 from the germline V gene are SEHNR and FQNEAQ (reference sequence).

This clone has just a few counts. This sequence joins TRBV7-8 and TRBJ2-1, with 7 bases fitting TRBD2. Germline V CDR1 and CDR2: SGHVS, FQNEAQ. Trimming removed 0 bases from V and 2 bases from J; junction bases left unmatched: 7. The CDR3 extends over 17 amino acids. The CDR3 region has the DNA TGTGCCAGCAGCTTAGCCGCGGCCAGCGGGGCCTACAATGAGCAGTTCTTC. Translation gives CASSLAAASGAYNEQFF.

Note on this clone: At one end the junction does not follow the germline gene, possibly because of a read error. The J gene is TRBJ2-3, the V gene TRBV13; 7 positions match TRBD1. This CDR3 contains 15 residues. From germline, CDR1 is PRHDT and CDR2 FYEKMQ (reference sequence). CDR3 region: CASSLDRLLTNTQYF. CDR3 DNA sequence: TGTGCCAGCAGCTTGGACAGGCTACTCACAAATACGCAGTATTTT. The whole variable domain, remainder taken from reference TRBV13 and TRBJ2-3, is AAGVIQSPRHLIKEKRETATLKCYPIPRHDTVYWYQQGPGQDPQFLISFYEKMQSDKGSIPDRFSAQQFSDYHSELNMSSLELGDSALYFCASSLDRLLTNTQYFGPGTRLTVL.

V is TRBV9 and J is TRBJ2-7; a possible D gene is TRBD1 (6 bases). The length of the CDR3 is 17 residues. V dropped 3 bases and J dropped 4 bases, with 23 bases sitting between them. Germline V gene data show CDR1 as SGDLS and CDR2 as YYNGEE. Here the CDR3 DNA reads TGTGCCAGCAGCGCCGAGGCTGAGACAGGCTTAGGGTACGAGCAGTACTTC. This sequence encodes CASSAEAETGLGYEQYF.

CDR3 nucleotide sequence: TGTGCCAGCAGCTTGGGGACAGGACCCTACGAGCAGTACTTC. Protein sequence: CASSLGTGPYEQYF. The rearrangement links TRBV11-2 to TRBJ2-7; 8 positions match TRBD1. The CDR3 has 14 residues. The V gene end was trimmed by 3 bases and the J gene end by 2 bases; junction bases not matched to a gene: 3. Germline CDR1 and CDR2: SGHAT and FQNNGV.

The CDR3 coding sequence is TGCGCCAGCAGCGCTGCACAGGGGGCGGGTGGCTACACCTTC. It is translated as CASSAAQGAGGYTF. The chain uses TRBV5-1 and TRBJ1-2; 9 bases are shared with TRBD1. With 4 bases clipped from V and 7 bases from J, the junction kept 8 bases outside the gene matches. The CDR3 loop spans 14 amino acids. CDR1 is SGHRS and CDR2 is YFSETQ in the germline V gene.

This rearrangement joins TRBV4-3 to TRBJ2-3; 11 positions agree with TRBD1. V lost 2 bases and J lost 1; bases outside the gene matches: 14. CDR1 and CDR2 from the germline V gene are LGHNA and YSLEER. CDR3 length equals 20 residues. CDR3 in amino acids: CASSQRTGGEVYSGTDTQYF. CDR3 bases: TGCGCCAGCAGCCAACGGACAGGGGGCGAAGTGTATAGTGGCACAGATACGCAGTATTTT.

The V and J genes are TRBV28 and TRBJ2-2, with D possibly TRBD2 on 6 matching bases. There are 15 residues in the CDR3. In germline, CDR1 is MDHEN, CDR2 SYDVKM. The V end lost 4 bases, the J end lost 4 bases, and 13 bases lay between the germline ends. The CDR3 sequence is CASSWGERGTGELFF. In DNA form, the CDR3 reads TGTGCCAGCAGTTGGGGGGAGAGGGGCACCGGGGAGCTGTTTTTT.

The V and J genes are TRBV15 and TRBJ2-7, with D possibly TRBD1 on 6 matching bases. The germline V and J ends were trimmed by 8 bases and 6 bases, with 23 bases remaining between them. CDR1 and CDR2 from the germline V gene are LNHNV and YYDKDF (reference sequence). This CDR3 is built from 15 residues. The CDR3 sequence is CATRNHRVVSSEQYF. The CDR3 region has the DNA TGTGCCACCCGCAATCACAGGGTCGTTTCCAGCGAGCAGTACTTC.

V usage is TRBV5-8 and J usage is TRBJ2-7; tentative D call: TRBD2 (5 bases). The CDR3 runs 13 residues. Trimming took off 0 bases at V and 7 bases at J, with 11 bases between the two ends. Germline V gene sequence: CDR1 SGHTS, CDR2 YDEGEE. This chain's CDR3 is CASSLAPGCEQYF. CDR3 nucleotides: TGTGCCAGCAGCTTGGCCCCGGGGTGTGAGCAGTACTTC.